Listed below are T cell receptor beta chains from one sample, sequenced in a study of blood T cell repertoires in COVID-19. Repertoires were generated with immunoSEQ multiplex PCR, while TCRdb's copy carries only in-frame clones and drops some. The data show around 170,000 clones, with roughly 90% seen just once and 20% to 30% held by the top ten. The sequenced material came from peripheral blood. These receptors all come from a man in his 60s with acute or convalescent COVID-19. Both conserved end residues are part of each CDR3. Each record gives: D gene, V gene, J gene, clone size, CDR3 protein. A D gene is named only where the DNA matches it firmly. Clone size appears in some rows only: once, few, many, or a class for an expanded clone.

>NA|TRBV24-1|TRBJ2-3|NA
CATSDLRRGGPDTQYF
>NA|TRBV5-1|TRBJ1-1|NA
CASSLVGVGTEAFF
>NA|TRBV5-5|TRBJ1-4|NA
CASSRVVVNEKLFF
>NA|TRBV6-2/TRBV6-3|TRBJ2-2|NA
CASSYSRGTGELFF
>NA|TRBV5-4|TRBJ2-3|NA
CASSSHREYTDTQYF
>NA|TRBV27|TRBJ1-5|NA
CASSPLGDQPQHF
>NA|TRBV7-9|TRBJ1-5|NA
CASSSGTLNQPQHF
>NA|TRBV19|TRBJ2-3|NA
CASSIGGRSFTQYF
>TRBD1|TRBV14|TRBJ2-2|NA
CASSVRQGAGELFF
>TRBD1|TRBV3-1/TRBV3-2|TRBJ1-2|once
CASAKQGADYGYTF
>NA|TRBV6-6|TRBJ1-5|NA
CASSYSGVSQPQHF
>TRBD1|TRBV19|TRBJ1-1|NA
CASKLPGGIPEAFF
>TRBD1|TRBV5-5|TRBJ1-1|NA
CASSLVGTGRKTEAFF
>NA|TRBV15|TRBJ1-5|NA
CATSRDRDQPQHF
>TRBD2|TRBV11-2|TRBJ2-1|NA
CASSLGGGLHSYNEQFF
>TRBD1|TRBV28|TRBJ1-4|NA
CASSPWTGGDEKLFF
>TRBD2|TRBV6-5|TRBJ2-2|NA
CASSYGTSGNTGELFF
>NA|TRBV6-5|TRBJ1-6|NA
CASSYFGSSYNSPLHF
>TRBD2|TRBV11-2|TRBJ2-2|NA
CASSRGLAVTGELFF
>TRBD1|TRBV24-1|TRBJ2-3|few
CATSDLRQGGTDTQYF
>TRBD1|TRBV9|TRBJ2-1|NA
CASSTRRQGSSYNEQFF
>NA|TRBV30|TRBJ2-2|NA
CAWSRDTGELFF
>NA|TRBV28|TRBJ1-1|NA
CASSPGGGGNTEAFF
>TRBD1|TRBV9|TRBJ2-1|NA
CASSVDRGLYEQFF
>TRBD1|TRBV5-1|TRBJ2-2|NA
CASSLEGAGAGELFF